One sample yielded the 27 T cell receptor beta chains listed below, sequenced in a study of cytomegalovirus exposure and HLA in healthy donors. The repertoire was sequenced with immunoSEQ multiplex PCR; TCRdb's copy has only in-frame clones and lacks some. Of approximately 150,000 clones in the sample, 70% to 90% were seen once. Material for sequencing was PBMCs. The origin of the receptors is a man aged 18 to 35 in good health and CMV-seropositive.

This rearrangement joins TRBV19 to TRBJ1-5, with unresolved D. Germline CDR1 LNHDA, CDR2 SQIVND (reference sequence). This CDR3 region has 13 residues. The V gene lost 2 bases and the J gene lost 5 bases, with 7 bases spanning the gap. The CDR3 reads CASSITSHQPQHF. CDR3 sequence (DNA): TGTGCCAGTAGTATAACGAGTCATCAGCCCCAGCATTTT.

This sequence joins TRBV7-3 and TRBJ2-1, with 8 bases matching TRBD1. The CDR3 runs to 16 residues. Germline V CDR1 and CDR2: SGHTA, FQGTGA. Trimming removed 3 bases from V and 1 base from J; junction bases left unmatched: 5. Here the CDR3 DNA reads TGTGCCAGCAGCTTCACCGGGACAGGATCCTACAATGAGCAGTTCTTC. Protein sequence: CASSFTGTGSYNEQFF.

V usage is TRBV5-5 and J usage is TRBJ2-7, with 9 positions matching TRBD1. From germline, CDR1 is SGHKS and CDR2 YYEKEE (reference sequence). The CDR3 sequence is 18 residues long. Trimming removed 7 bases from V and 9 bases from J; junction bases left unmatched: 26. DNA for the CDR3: TGTGCCAGCCGTCCCCCTCTACAGGGGGCGCTTTCCGTCGGGCCGCAGTACTTC. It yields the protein CASRPPLQGALSVGPQYF.

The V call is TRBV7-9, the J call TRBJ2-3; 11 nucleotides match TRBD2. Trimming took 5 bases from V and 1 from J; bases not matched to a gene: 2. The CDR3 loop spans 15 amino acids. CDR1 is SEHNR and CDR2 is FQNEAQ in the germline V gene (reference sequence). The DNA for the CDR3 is TGTGCCAGCAGCCCGACTAGCGGGGGCACAGATACGCAGTATTTT. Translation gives CASSPTSGGTDTQYF.

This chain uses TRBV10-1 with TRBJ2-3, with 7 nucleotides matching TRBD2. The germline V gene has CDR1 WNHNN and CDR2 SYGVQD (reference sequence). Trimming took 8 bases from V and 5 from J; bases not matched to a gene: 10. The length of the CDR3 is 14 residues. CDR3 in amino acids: CASSGGGAQDTQYF. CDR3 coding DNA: TGCGCCAGCTCCGGGGGAGGGGCCCAAGATACGCAGTATTTT.

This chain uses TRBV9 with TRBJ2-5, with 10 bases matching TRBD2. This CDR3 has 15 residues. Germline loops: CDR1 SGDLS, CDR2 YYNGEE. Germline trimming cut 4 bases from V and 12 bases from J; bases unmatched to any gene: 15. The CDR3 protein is CASSPDPSGGPLEYF. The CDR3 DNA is TGTGCCAGCAGCCCCGACCCTAGCGGGGGCCCCCTCGAGTACTTC.

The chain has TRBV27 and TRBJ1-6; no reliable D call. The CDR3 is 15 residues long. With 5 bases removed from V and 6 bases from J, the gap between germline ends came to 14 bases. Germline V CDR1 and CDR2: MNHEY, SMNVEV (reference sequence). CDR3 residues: CASSPGNGPNSPLHF. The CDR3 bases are TGTGCCAGCAGTCCGGGAAACGGACCTAATTCACCCCTCCACTTT.

This CDR3 is CASSPTSTDTQYF. CDR3 in DNA: TGTGCCAGCAGCCCGACTAGCACAGATACGCAGTATTTT. This sequence joins TRBV11-3 and TRBJ2-3, with D unresolved. V shed 5 bases and J shed 0 bases, with 6 bases lying between them. The CDR3 consists of 13 residues. Germline V gene sequence: CDR1 SGHNT, CDR2 YENEEA.

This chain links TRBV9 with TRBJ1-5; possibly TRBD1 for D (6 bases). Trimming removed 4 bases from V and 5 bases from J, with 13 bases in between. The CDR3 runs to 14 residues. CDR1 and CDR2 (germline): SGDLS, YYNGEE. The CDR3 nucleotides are TGTGCCAGCAGCCAGGCAGGGGTGTATCAGCCCCAGCATTTT. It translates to CASSQAGVYQPQHF.

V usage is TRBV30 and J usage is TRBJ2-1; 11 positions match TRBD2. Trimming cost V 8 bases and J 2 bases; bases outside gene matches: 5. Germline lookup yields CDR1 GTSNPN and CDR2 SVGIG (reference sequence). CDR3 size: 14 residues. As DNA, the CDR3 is TGTGCCCGGCAGACTAGCGGGACCTACAATGAGCAGTTCTTC. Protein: CARQTSGTYNEQFF.

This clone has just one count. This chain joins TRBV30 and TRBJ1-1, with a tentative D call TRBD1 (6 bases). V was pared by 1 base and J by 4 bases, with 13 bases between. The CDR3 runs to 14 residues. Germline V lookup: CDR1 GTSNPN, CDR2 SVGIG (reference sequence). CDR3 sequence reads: CAWSGRGWSTEAFF. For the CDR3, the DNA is TGTGCCTGGAGTGGCAGGGGCTGGAGCACTGAAGCTTTCTTT.

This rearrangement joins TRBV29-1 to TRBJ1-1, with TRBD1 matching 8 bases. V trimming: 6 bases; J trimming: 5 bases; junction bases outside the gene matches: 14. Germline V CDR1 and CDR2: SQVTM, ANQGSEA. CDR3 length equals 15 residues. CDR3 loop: CSVGDRGWVRTEAFF. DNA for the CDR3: TGCAGCGTCGGTGACAGGGGCTGGGTTCGGACTGAAGCTTTCTTT.

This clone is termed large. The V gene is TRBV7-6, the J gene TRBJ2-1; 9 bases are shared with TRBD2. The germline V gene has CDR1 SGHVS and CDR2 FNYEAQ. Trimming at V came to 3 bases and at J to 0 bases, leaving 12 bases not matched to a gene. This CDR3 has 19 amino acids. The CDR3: CASSLRSTSGTSSYNEQFF. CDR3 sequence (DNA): TGTGCCAGCAGCTTGAGGTCGACTAGCGGAACGAGCTCCTACAATGAGCAGTTCTTC.

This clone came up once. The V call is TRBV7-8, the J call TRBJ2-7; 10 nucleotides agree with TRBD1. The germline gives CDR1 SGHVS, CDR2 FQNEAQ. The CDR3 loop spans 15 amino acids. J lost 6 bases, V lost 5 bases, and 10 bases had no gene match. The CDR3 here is CASSTGTGVIGEQYF. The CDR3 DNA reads TGTGCCAGCAGCACAGGGACAGGGGTAATTGGCGAGCAGTACTTC.

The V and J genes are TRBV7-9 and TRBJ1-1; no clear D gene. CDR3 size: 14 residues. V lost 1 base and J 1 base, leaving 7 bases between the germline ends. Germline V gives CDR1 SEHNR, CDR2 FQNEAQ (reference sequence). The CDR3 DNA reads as TGTGCCAGCAGCTTAGACAGACCGAACACTGAAGCTTTCTTT. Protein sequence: CASSLDRPNTEAFF.

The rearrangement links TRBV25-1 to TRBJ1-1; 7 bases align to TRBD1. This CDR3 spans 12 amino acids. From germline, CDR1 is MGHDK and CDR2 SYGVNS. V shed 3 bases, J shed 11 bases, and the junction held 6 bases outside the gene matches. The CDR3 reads CASSDDRVGAFF. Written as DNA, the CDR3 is TGTGCCAGCAGTGACGACAGGGTTGGCGCTTTCTTT.

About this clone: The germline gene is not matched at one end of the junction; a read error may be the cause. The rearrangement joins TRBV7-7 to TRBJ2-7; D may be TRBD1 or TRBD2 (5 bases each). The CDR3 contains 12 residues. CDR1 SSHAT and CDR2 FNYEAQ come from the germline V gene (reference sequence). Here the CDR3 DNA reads TGTGCTAGCAGCTTAGCGCCAAAGGTACAGGACTTC. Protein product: CASSLAPKVQDF.

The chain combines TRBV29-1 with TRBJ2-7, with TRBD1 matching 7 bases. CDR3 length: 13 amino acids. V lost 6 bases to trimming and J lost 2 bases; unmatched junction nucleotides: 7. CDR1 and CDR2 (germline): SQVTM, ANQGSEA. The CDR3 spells CSVDGDRTYEQYF. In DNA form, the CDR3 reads TGCAGCGTGGATGGGGACAGAACCTACGAGCAGTACTTC.

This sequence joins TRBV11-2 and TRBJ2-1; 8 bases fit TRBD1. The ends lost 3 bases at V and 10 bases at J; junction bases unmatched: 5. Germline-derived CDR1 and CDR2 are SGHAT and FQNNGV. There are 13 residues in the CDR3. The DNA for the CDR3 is TGTGCCAGCAGCTTTGAGAGACAGGGGGAGCAGTTCTTC. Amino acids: CASSFERQGEQFF. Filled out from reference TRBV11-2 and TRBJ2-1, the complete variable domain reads EAGVAQSPRYKIIEKRQSVAFWCNPISGHATLYWYQQILGQGPKLLIQFQNNGVVDDSQLPKDRFSAERLKGVDSTLKIQPAKLEDSAVYLCASSFERQGEQFFGPGTRLTVL.

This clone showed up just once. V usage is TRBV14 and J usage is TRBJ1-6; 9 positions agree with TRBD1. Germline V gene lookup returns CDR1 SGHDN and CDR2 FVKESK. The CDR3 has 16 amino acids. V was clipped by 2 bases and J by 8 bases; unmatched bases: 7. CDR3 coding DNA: TGTGCCAGCAGCCAAAACCGGGACAGGGCAGATTCACCCCTCCACTTT. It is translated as CASSQNRDRADSPLHF.

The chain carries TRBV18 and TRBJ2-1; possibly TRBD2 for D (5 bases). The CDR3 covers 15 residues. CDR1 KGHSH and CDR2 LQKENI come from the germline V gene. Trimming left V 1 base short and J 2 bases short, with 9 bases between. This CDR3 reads CASSPRSGPYNEQFF. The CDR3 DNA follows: TGTGCCAGCTCACCACGCAGCGGCCCCTACAATGAGCAGTTCTTC.

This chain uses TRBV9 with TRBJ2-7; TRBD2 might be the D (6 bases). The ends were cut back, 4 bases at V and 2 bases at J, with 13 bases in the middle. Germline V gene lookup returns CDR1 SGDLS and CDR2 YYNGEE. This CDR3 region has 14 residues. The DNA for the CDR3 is TGTGCCAGCAGCCAATTCACGGGGGCCTACGAGCAGTACTTC. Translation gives CASSQFTGAYEQYF.

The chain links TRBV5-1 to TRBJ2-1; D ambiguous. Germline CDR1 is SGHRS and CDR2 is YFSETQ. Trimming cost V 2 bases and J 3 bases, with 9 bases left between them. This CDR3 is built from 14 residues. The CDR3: CASSFYTGYNEQFF. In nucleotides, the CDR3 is TGCGCCAGCAGCTTCTACACGGGCTACAATGAGCAGTTCTTC.

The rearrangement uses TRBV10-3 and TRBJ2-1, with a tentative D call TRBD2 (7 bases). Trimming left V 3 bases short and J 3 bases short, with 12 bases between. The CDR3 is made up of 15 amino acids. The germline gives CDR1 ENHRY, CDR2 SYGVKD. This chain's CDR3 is CAISDGGAYYNEQFF. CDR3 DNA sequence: TGTGCCATCAGTGATGGGGGGGCCTACTACAATGAGCAGTTCTTC.

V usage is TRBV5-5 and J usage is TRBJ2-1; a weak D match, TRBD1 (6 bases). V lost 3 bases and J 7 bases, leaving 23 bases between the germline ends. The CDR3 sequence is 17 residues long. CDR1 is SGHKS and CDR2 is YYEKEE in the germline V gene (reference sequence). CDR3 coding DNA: TGTGCCAGCAGCTCCACCCCGGGACAAAGCTCGCTGAATGAGCAGTTCTTC. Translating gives CASSSTPGQSSLNEQFF.

The CDR3 DNA sequence: TGTGCCAGCAGCCCACCCGACACAGGGTACCGCGAGCAGTACTTC. Translated: CASSPPDTGYREQYF. The chain carries TRBV16 and TRBJ2-7, with D perhaps TRBD1 (6 bases). This CDR3 is built from 15 residues. Trimming pared 4 bases from V and 6 bases from J, leaving 19 bases between. The germline V gene encodes CDR1 KGHSY and CDR2 FQNENV.

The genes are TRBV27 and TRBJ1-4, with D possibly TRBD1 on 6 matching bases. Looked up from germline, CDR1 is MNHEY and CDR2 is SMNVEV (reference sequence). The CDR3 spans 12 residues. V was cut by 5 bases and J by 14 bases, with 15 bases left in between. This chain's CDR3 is CASSHPGQHLFF. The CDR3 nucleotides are TGTGCCAGCAGTCACCCGGGACAACATCTGTTTTTT.